This T cell receptor (beta chain) was profiled in a study of T cells after yellow fever vaccination. General study findings and limits: Faster peaking, at day 5 versus 15, marked a secondary response that was weaker. At around 95% for CD4 and almost 90% for CD8, most primary-vaccination clones showed up again after the booster.

With regard to this clonotype: What it binds is not known.

Germline lookup yields CDR1 MNHNS and CDR2 SASEGT. The CDR3 length is 14 residues. After removal of 6 bases from V and 4 bases from J, the junction contained 5 bases not matched to a gene. TCRdb processed the 5' RACE reads anew with MiXCR; each CDR3 protein has one entry. Among 200,000 to 300,000 distinct CDR3 sequences listed, roughly 13% were seen once. This TCR came from a young man who received the YFV17D yellow fever vaccine. The sample here was CD4+ T cells sorted from PBMCs, taken 45 days after the yellow fever booster vaccination. This chain links TRBV6-1 with TRBJ2-3; 9 nucleotides agree with TRBD2. The CDR3 loop reads CASSFSGSPDTQYF. The CDR3 bases are TGTGCCAGCAGCTTTAGCGGGAGCCCAGATACGCAGTATTTT.